One sample yielded the 20 T cell receptor beta chains listed below, sequenced in a study of cytomegalovirus exposure and HLA in healthy donors. In the PCR, 60 Vbeta and 13 Jbeta primers were used. Profiled with immunoSEQ multiplex PCR; TCRdb holds only in-frame clones, not every one. Its listing shows roughly 110,000 clones. The sample consisted of PBMCs. Receptor source: a man aged 40-49 years in good health and CMV-seropositive.

This rearrangement joins TRBV29-1 to TRBJ2-1; 8 bases line up with TRBD1. CDR3 length equals 14 residues. V lost 4 bases to trimming and J lost 7 bases; unmatched junction nucleotides: 9. Germline V CDR1 and CDR2: SQVTM, ANQGSEA. The CDR3 DNA is TGCAGCGTTGTAGGGGCAGGGGGCGTTAATGAGCAGTTCTTC. Protein product: CSVVGAGGVNEQFF.

The V gene is TRBV5-1, the J gene TRBJ1-2, with D possibly matching TRBD1 (6 bases). The CDR3 extends over 15 amino acids. V was cut by 3 bases and J by 6 bases, with 18 bases left in between. Per the germline V gene, CDR1 is SGHRS and CDR2 is YFSETQ. CDR3 sequence (DNA): TGCGCCAGCAGCTCCGGAGGGGGGGGGTACAATGGCTACACCTTC. Translation gives CASSSGGGGYNGYTF.

The chain uses TRBV9 and TRBJ1-4, with D possibly TRBD1 on 6 matching bases. In germline, CDR1 is SGDLS, CDR2 YYNGEE. With 3 bases removed from V and 4 bases from J, the gap between germline ends came to 16 bases. This CDR3 contains 16 residues. The CDR3 protein is CASSGGRAGSNEKLFF. DNA for the CDR3: TGTGCCAGCAGCGGGGGGCGGGCAGGTAGTAATGAAAAACTGTTTTTT. Full variable domain (missing parts from reference TRBV9 and TRBJ1-4): DSGVTQTPKHLITATGQRVTLRCSPRSGDLSVYWYQQSLDQGLQFLIQYYNGEERAKGNILERFSAQQFPDLHSELNLSSLELGDSALYFCASSGGRAGSNEKLFFGSGTQLSVL.

V is TRBV5-5 and J is TRBJ2-5; 8 bases agree with TRBD1. Looked up from germline, CDR1 is SGHKS and CDR2 is YYEKEE (reference sequence). The V segment lost 4 bases and the J segment 2 bases; nucleotides outside the gene matches: 1. The CDR3 has 13 residues. The CDR3 DNA reads as TGTGCCAGCAGCCACAGGGGGCAAGAGACCCAGTACTTC. Amino acid sequence: CASSHRGQETQYF.

V is TRBV10-3 and J is TRBJ2-7; 14 bases are a match to TRBD2. V shed 6 bases and J 4 bases; nucleotides not matched to a gene: 8. Germline V gene lookup returns CDR1 ENHRY and CDR2 SYGVKD. The CDR3 is made up of 16 amino acids. The CDR3 sequence: CAIRKPGTSGSYEQYF. The CDR3 DNA follows: TGTGCCATCAGGAAACCCGGGACTAGCGGGAGTTACGAGCAGTACTTC.

Notes on this clone: The same CDR3 also results from other DNA sequences found in this sample. CDR3 sequence: CASTATTHGYTF. The CDR3 DNA reads TGTGCCAGCACCGCAACTACCCATGGCTACACCTTC. J is TRBJ1-2 and V is TRBV6-1; no clear D. Per the germline V gene, CDR1 is MNHNS and CDR2 is SASEGT. The CDR3 has 12 amino acids. The V gene lost 7 bases and the J gene lost 6 bases, with 12 bases spanning the gap.

Regarding this clone: Its ends do not fully match the called genes, so a read error is possible. The rearrangement links TRBV5-6 to TRBJ2-7; TRBD1 is a possible D gene (5 bases). Looked up from germline, CDR1 is SGHDT and CDR2 is YYEEEE. This CDR3 contains 14 residues. CDR3 residues: CASSFPRVSHEQYF. CDR3 coding DNA: TGTGCCAGCAGCTTCCCCAGGGTCTCCCACGAGCAGTACTTC.

J is TRBJ2-7 and V is TRBV13, with 10 bases identical to TRBD1. Germline assignment: CDR1 PRHDT and CDR2 FYEKMQ (reference sequence). After removal of 5 bases from V and 2 bases from J, the junction contained 3 bases not matched to a gene. The CDR3 is 14 amino acids. As DNA, the CDR3 is TGTGCCAGCAGCCGCGGACAGGGGGCCTACGAGCAGTACTTC. Translating gives CASSRGQGAYEQYF.

V and J are TRBV28 and TRBJ2-1; 9 nucleotides agree with TRBD2. Trimming took 5 bases from V and 6 from J; bases not matched to a gene: 8. There are 15 residues in the CDR3. Germline values: CDR1 MDHEN, CDR2 SYDVKM. The CDR3 nucleotides read TGTGCCAGCAGTACCTTCGGGACTAGCTTCAATGAGCAGTTCTTC. It yields the protein CASSTFGTSFNEQFF.

The V and J genes are TRBV7-8 and TRBJ2-6, with 9 bases matching TRBD1. The CDR3 totals 18 residues. V lost 5 bases to trimming and J lost 1 base; unmatched junction nucleotides: 9. Germline CDR1 SGHVS, CDR2 FQNEAQ. For the CDR3, the DNA is TGTGCCAGCAGCGCCCGGGACAGGGCGTTATCTGGGGCCAACGTCCTGACTTTC. It translates to CASSARDRALSGANVLTF.

The chain links TRBV19 to TRBJ2-5; D may be TRBD1 (5 bases). Trimming removed 6 bases at V and 5 bases at J, with 10 bases between. Looked up from germline, CDR1 is LNHDA and CDR2 is SQIVND (reference sequence). The CDR3 extends over 12 amino acids. CDR3 sequence: CASRQAGETQYF. As DNA, the CDR3 is TGTGCCAGTAGACAGGCTGGGGAGACCCAGTACTTC.

The V call is TRBV6-6, the J call TRBJ2-7; 11 positions match TRBD1. The germline V gene has CDR1 MNHNY and CDR2 SVGAGI (reference sequence). With 5 bases clipped from V and 10 bases from J, the junction kept 7 bases outside the gene matches. This CDR3 has 13 residues. The CDR3 DNA follows: TGTGCCAGCAGTAATCCCGGGACAGGGGGACAGTACTTC. Its protein product is CASSNPGTGGQYF.

The rearrangement joins TRBV7-3 to TRBJ2-7, with D possibly being TRBD2 (6 bases). Trimming removed 1 base from V and 7 bases from J, with 14 bases in between. This CDR3 is 14 amino acids long. Looked up from germline, CDR1 is SGHTA and CDR2 is FQGTGA. CDR3 in DNA: TGTGCCAGCAGCTTAAATTCGCGGGGAGGAGAGCAGTACTTC. It codes for CASSLNSRGGEQYF.

The chain carries TRBV9 and TRBJ2-3; no clear D gene. V was trimmed by 7 bases and J by 3 bases, leaving 15 bases between them. CDR1 and CDR2 from the germline V gene are SGDLS and YYNGEE. The CDR3 is 14 amino acids. The CDR3 here is CASGEPLGTDTQYF. The CDR3 DNA sequence: TGTGCCAGCGGAGAGCCGTTAGGAACAGATACGCAGTATTTT.

This chain connects TRBV15 to TRBJ1-4, with unresolved D. CDR1 and CDR2 (germline): LNHNV, YYDKDF (reference sequence). The CDR3 consists of 13 residues. The germline V and J ends were trimmed by 4 bases and 7 bases, with 10 bases remaining between them. The CDR3 sequence is CATSNRRPEKLFF. CDR3 in DNA: TGTGCCACCAGCAACAGACGTCCTGAAAAACTGTTTTTT.

The chain combines TRBV5-1 with TRBJ2-5, with TRBD1 as a possible D gene (6 bases). The germline CDR1 and CDR2 sequences are SGHRS and YFSETQ. Deletions cut 5 bases from V and 0 bases from J, with 11 bases between. There are 14 residues in the CDR3. The CDR3 DNA sequence: TGCGCCAGCAGTGGACAGCGGTACCAAGAGACCCAGTACTTC. Protein product: CASSGQRYQETQYF.

The rearrangement joins TRBV5-1 to TRBJ2-7, with TRBD1 matching over 7 bases. J lost 3 bases, V lost 3 bases, and 3 bases had no gene match. From germline, CDR1 is SGHRS and CDR2 YFSETQ. CDR3 length: 13 amino acids. CDR3 coding DNA: TGCGCCAGCAGCTGGGACAGTTTCTACGAGCAGTACTTC. This sequence encodes CASSWDSFYEQYF. The entire variable domain, with the rest obtained from reference TRBV5-1 and TRBJ2-7, is as follows: KAGVTQTPRYLIKTRGQQVTLSCSPISGHRSVSWYQQTPGQGLQFLFEYFSETQRNKGNFPGRFSGRQFSNSRSEMNVSTLELGDSALYLCASSWDSFYEQYFGPGTRLTVT.

The CDR3 DNA is TGTGCCAGTAGTATAAAGGGACAGGGGGAGCTGTTTTTT. It is translated as CASSIKGQGELFF. V usage is TRBV19 and J usage is TRBJ2-2; 7 nucleotides align to TRBD1. V lost 2 bases to trimming and J lost 8 bases; unmatched junction nucleotides: 2. The length of the CDR3 is 13 residues. The germline V gene has CDR1 LNHDA and CDR2 SQIVND (reference sequence).

V and J are TRBV6-1 and TRBJ2-7, with a weak D call TRBD1 (5 bases). This CDR3 is 14 amino acids long. Trimming stripped 4 bases from V and 0 bases from J, with 10 bases between. CDR1 and CDR2 (germline): MNHNS, SASEGT. As DNA, the CDR3 is TGTGCCAGCAGTGTACAGGTTAGCTCCTACGAGCAGTACTTC. It translates to CASSVQVSSYEQYF.

This sequence joins TRBV28 and TRBJ2-3, with TRBD1 matching 9 bases. Germline V gene data show CDR1 as MDHEN and CDR2 as SYDVKM. This CDR3 region has 16 residues. The V segment lost 6 bases and the J segment 6 bases; nucleotides outside the gene matches: 13. As DNA, the CDR3 is TGTGCCAGCAGAGGATCCGGGACAGGGAAGGAGGATACGCAGTATTTT. It yields the protein CASRGSGTGKEDTQYF. Variable domain in full (rest from reference TRBV28 and TRBJ2-3): DVKVTQSSRYLVKRTGEKVFLECVQDMDHENMFWYRQDPGLGLRLIYFSYDVKMKEKGDIPEGYSVSREKKERFSLILESASTNQTSMYLCASRGSGTGKEDTQYFGPGTRLTVL.